The clone carrying this TCR beta chain was detected many times. The CDR3 is 14 amino acids. V shed 2 bases and J 10 bases; nucleotides not matched to a gene: 2. This entry belongs to a study of T cells in Graves' hyperthyroidism and ophthalmopathy. The investigators amplified TCR beta CDR3 regions from RNA transcripts. When the TCR CDR3 underwent first-round RT-PCR, the HTBI primer set was used. TCRdb recomputed calls from the multiplex PCR reads with MiXCR, one row per CDR3 protein. This table holds about 360,000 distinct CDR3 sequences, less than 15% found once. This sequence was found in a woman younger than 30 with Graves' hyperthyroidism. V and J are TRBV12-3 or TRBV12-4 and TRBJ2-2, with 12 bases matching TRBD2. The sequencing sample was made of blood. CDR3 sequence (DNA): TGTGCCAGCAGTTTACTAGCGGGAGGGCAGGAGCTGTTTTTT. Residues: CASSLLAGGQELFF.